These 19 T cell receptor beta chains were all obtained from the same sample, sequenced in a study of Graves' ophthalmopathy and Graves' hyperthyroidism. RNA served as the template for amplifying TCR beta CDR3 regions. Scientists carried out first-round RT-PCR using HTBI primers and then a second-round multiplex PCR. A single record per CDR3 protein comes from TCRdb applying MiXCR to the multiplex PCR reads. The table includes about 1.2 million distinct CDR3 sequences, roughly 35% detected once. Material for sequencing was peripheral blood or thyroid tissue (not recorded which). Receptor source: an adult man with Graves' hyperthyroidism.

The V gene is TRBV14, the J gene TRBJ2-7, with 8 nucleotides matching TRBD1. The CDR3 is 15 amino acids. Germline assignment: CDR1 SGHDN and CDR2 FVKESK. The trim removed 5 bases at V and 6 bases at J, leaving 12 bases unmatched. CDR3 DNA: TGTGCCAGCAGCTTCACAAGGACAGGGTTGTCCGAGCAGTACTTC. As protein: CASSFTRTGLSEQYF.

About this clonotype itself: Being one base from a much bigger clone, this may be a read error. The gene calls are TRBV15 and TRBJ2-7; D remains ambiguous. Germline CDR1 and CDR2: LNHNV and YYDKDF (reference sequence). This CDR3 has 13 amino acids. The CDR3 DNA reads as TGTGCCACCGGCAGAGATGGGTCGGGCGAGCAGTACTTC. It codes for CATGRDGSGEQYF.

The rearrangement joins TRBV20-1 to TRBJ2-5, with TRBD2 as a possible D gene (5 bases). CDR1 is DFQATT, CDR2 SNEGSKA, per germline (reference sequence). Trimming took 5 bases from V and 1 from J, leaving 14 bases between them. CDR3 length: 14 residues. CDR3 bases: TGCAGTGCTCAAGCGGTCCTTACCCAAGAGACCCAGTACTTC. Translated, it gives CSAQAVLTQETQYF.

This clonotype was counted ten times or more. V gene TRBV2 combines with J gene TRBJ1-1; 8 bases agree with TRBD1. The ends lost 5 bases at V and 9 bases at J; junction bases unmatched: 11. The germline CDR1 and CDR2 sequences are SNHLY and FYNNEI. The CDR3 totals 14 residues. Here the CDR3 reads CASSPRTGTEKAFF. In nucleotides, the CDR3 is TGTGCCAGCAGTCCTAGGACAGGGACTGAGAAAGCTTTCTTT.

This clonotype showed up just a few times. CDR3 amino acids: CASSKTGHGYTF. The CDR3 DNA reads as TGTGCCAGCAGTAAGACAGGACATGGCTACACCTTC. The genes are TRBV6-1 and TRBJ1-2, with D perhaps TRBD1 (6 bases). Germline CDR1 and CDR2: MNHNS and SASEGT. This CDR3 has 12 amino acids. V was shortened by 5 bases and J by 6 bases, with 10 bases between the two germline ends.

This clonotype was counted ten times or more. This rearrangement joins TRBV7-8 to TRBJ2-7, with TRBD2 identical over 7 bases. Germline V gene data show CDR1 as SGHVS and CDR2 as FQNEAQ. Losses at the gene ends were 5 bases for V and 0 bases for J; bases not matched to a gene: 7. The CDR3 has 15 residues. CDR3 sequence: CASSVSGYSSYEQYF. The CDR3 DNA is TGTGCCAGCAGCGTTAGCGGGTACAGCTCCTACGAGCAGTACTTC.

This chain connects TRBV20-1 to TRBJ1-2; no clear D. The CDR3 loop spans 15 amino acids. Trimming left V 0 bases short and J 3 bases short, with 14 bases between. Germline lookup yields CDR1 DFQATT and CDR2 SNEGSKA (reference sequence). The CDR3 region is CSARDRRDWDYGYTF. DNA of the CDR3: TGCAGTGCTAGAGATAGGAGGGATTGGGACTATGGCTACACCTTC.

A note on this clonotype: In this CDR3 the conserved last residue, phenylalanine or tryptophan, is missing, so a read error is likely. It is unclear where the CDR3 begins or ends on the DNA, so no DNA is shown, and the CDR3 is as TCRdb lists it. This chain connects TRBV2 to TRBJ1-4; the table's D call of TRBD1 was not tested on the DNA. Germline CDR1 is SNHLY and CDR2 is FYNNEI. The CDR3 region is 9 residues in length, termini included. CDR3 region: CASRGTGVR.

On this clonotype: The junction departs from germline at one end; a sequencing error may be responsible. The V call is TRBV24-1, the J call TRBJ2-5; 9 bases align to TRBD1. The germline V gene has CDR1 KGHDR and CDR2 SFDVKD. This CDR3 has 16 residues. CDR3 coding DNA: TGTGCCAGCAGTTACCCAGGACCGGACAGGGGAGAGAACCAGTACTTC. Translated, it gives CASSYPGPDRGENQYF.

This clonotype has only a few counts. This rearrangement joins TRBV20-1 to TRBJ2-7, with 9 bases identical to TRBD1. With 6 bases clipped from V and 4 bases from J, the junction kept 7 bases outside the gene matches. The CDR3 is made up of 13 amino acids. The germline gives CDR1 DFQATT, CDR2 SNEGSKA (reference sequence). The CDR3 spells CSAATGGGYEQYF. In DNA, the CDR3 is TGCAGTGCAGCGACAGGGGGTGGGTACGAGCAGTACTTC.

This clonotype was seen only a few times. The J gene is TRBJ2-7, the V gene TRBV28; 7 bases match TRBD1. Germline V gene data show CDR1 as MDHEN and CDR2 as SYDVKM. This CDR3 is 12 amino acids long. The V segment lost 6 bases and the J segment 5 bases; nucleotides outside the gene matches: 4. The CDR3 nucleotides are TGTGCCAGCAGAGACAGGGTGCACGAGCAGTACTTC. Translated: CASRDRVHEQYF.

With regard to this clonotype: One base away lies a much larger clone, so this may be a sequencing read error. This chain joins TRBV29-1 and TRBJ2-7; perhaps TRBD2 as D (6 bases). The germline V gene has CDR1 SQVTM and CDR2 ANQGSEA. The CDR3 totals 12 residues. The ends were cut back, 1 base at V and 7 bases at J, with 11 bases in the middle. The CDR3 spells CSVEAGEREQYF. DNA for the CDR3: TGCAGCGTTGAAGCGGGAGAGCGTGAGCAGTACTTC.

The count of this clonotype is one. V usage is TRBV24-1 and J usage is TRBJ1-5; TRBD1 matches at 9 bases. The CDR3 runs to 14 residues. With V trimmed by 11 bases and J by 3 bases, 7 bases remained unmatched. CDR1 KGHDR and CDR2 SFDVKD come from the germline V gene. The CDR3, as DNA: TGTGCCAGCAGCAGGGACAGGGTCAATCAGCCCCAGCATTTT. Amino acid sequence: CASSRDRVNQPQHF.

The rearrangement links TRBV11-1 to TRBJ1-1; 8 bases line up with TRBD1. V lost 3 bases to trimming and J lost 2 bases; unmatched junction nucleotides: 5. The CDR3 contains 15 residues. The germline CDR1 and CDR2 sequences are SGHAT and FQDESV (reference sequence). CDR3 coding DNA: TGTGCCAGCAGCTTCCTCGACAGGGGTAACACTGAAGCTTTCTTT. It codes for CASSFLDRGNTEAFF. The full variable domain, completed using reference TRBV11-1 and TRBJ1-1, is EAEVAQSPRYKITEKSQAVAFWCDPISGHATLYWYRQILGQGPELLVQFQDESVVDDSQLPKDRFSAERLKGVDSTLKIQPAELGDSAMYLCASSFLDRGNTEAFFGQGTRLTVV.

In this sample, this clonotype turned up many times. This chain joins TRBV7-2 and TRBJ2-5; possibly TRBD1 for D (6 bases). With 6 bases removed from V and 0 bases from J, the gap between germline ends came to 14 bases. There are 15 residues in the CDR3. In germline, CDR1 is SGHTA, CDR2 FQGNSA. The CDR3 reads CASRLIQGYQETQYF. CDR3 DNA: TGTGCCAGCAGATTAATCCAGGGGTACCAAGAGACCCAGTACTTC.

This clonotype appeared a few times. The CDR3 reads CASGLAISLGRETQETQYF. CDR3 DNA: TGTGCTAGTGGTTTGGCGATCTCACTAGGGCGGGAGACCCAAGAGACCCAGTACTTC. V gene TRBV12-5 combines with J gene TRBJ2-5, with 7 bases lining up with TRBD2. Germline V gene lookup returns CDR1 LGHNT and CDR2 FRNRAP. The V and J ends lost 1 base and 1 base, in that order; junction bases with no gene match: 15. This CDR3 has 19 residues.

This clonotype was recorded at least ten times. The chain joins TRBV12-3 or TRBV12-4 to TRBJ1-2; the D is unclear. The V gene lost 6 bases and the J gene lost 7 bases, with 18 bases spanning the gap. CDR3 size: 14 residues. The chain's CDR3 is CASRETGPPIGYTF. For the CDR3, the DNA is TGTGCCAGCAGGGAAACCGGGCCTCCTATTGGCTACACCTTC.

This sequence joins TRBV7-9 and TRBJ1-6, with 8 bases lining up with TRBD1. The CDR3 is made up of 15 amino acids. In germline, CDR1 is SEHNR, CDR2 FQNEAQ (reference sequence). V was clipped by 6 bases and J by 7 bases; unmatched bases: 8. The CDR3 here is CASRPGTGPNSPLHF. DNA of the CDR3: TGTGCCAGCAGACCCGGGACAGGCCCCAATTCACCCCTCCACTTT. Combining the CDR3 with reference TRBV7-9 and TRBJ1-6 gives the whole variable domain DTGVSQNPRHKITKRGQNVTFRCDPISEHNRLYWYRQTLGQGPEFLTYFQNEAQLEKSRLLSDRFSAERPKGSFSTLEIQRTEQGDSAMYLCASRPGTGPNSPLHFGNGTRLTVT.

This clonotype has at least ten counts. The chain is built from TRBV29-1 and TRBJ1-2; TRBD1 aligns across 7 bases. Germline loops: CDR1 SQVTM, CDR2 ANQGSEA. The CDR3 is 13 amino acids. J lost 4 bases, V lost 6 bases, and 8 bases had no gene match. Written as DNA, the CDR3 is TGCAGCGTGCGTCACAGGGGAGTCTATGGCTACACCTTC. Encoded protein: CSVRHRGVYGYTF.